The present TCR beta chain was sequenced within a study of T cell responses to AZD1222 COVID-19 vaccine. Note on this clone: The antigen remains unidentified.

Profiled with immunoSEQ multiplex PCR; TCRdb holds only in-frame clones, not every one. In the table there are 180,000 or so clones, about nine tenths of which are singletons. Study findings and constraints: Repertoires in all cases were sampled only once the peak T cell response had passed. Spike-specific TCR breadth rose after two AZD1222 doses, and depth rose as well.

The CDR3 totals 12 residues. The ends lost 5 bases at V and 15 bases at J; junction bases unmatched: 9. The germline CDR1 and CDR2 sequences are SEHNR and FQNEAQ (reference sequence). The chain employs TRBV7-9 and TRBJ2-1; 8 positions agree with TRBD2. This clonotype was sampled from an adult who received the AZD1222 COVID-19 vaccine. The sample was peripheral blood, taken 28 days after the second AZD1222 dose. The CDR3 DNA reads TGTGCCAGCAGCGCCTGGGGGACTAGACCGTTCTTC. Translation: CASSAWGTRPFF.